Included here is one T cell receptor beta chain sequence, with context. The source of the sample is a study of cytomegalovirus exposure and HLA in healthy donors. The germline gives CDR1 MNHNS, CDR2 SASEGT. V lost 5 bases and J lost 0, with 10 bases in between. This CDR3 region has 14 residues. This PCR relied on a set of 60 Vbeta primers and 13 Jbeta primers. Clones were read by immunoSEQ multiplex PCR, and TCRdb kept only the in-frame ones, dropping some. Reported are approximately 38,000 clones; the ten largest clones contain about 9.2%. The chain links TRBV6-1 to TRBJ1-1; D unclear. Material: PBMCs. This clonotype was obtained from a man between 35 and 55 years old in good health and CMV-seropositive. The CDR3 is CASSINRLNTEAFF. Here the CDR3 DNA reads TGTGCCAGCAGTATAAACAGACTGAACACTGAAGCTTTCTTT.